This TCR beta chain was identified during a study of blood T cell repertoires in COVID-19. Across the whole study: Italy, Spain and the United States were the sources of the convalescent and acute COVID-19 samples.

V gave up 2 bases and J gave up 4 bases, with 8 bases separating them. The CDR3 extends over 13 amino acids. Germline values: CDR1 LGHDT, CDR2 YNNKEL (reference sequence). Enrollees, about 18 to 89 years old, lived in about two dozen US areas. Grouping used clinical history reported by participants in a survey and questionnaire. Donors in Cohort 3 counted as recovered after two negative PCRs, clearance, or symptom resolution. TCRdb's table, derived via immunoSEQ multiplex PCR, lists solely in-frame clones and lacks some. The sample yields around 430,000 clones, around nine tenths seen once. Sequences were obtained from PBMCs or T cells enriched from blood (not recorded which). This sequence originates from a woman aged 50 to 60 who had recovered from COVID-19. The J gene is TRBJ1-1, the V gene TRBV3-1 (or the pseudogene TRBV3-2), with unresolved D. CDR3 in DNA: TGTGCCAGCAGCCAATTCGACTCCACTGAAGCTTTCTTT. It specifies CASSQFDSTEAFF.